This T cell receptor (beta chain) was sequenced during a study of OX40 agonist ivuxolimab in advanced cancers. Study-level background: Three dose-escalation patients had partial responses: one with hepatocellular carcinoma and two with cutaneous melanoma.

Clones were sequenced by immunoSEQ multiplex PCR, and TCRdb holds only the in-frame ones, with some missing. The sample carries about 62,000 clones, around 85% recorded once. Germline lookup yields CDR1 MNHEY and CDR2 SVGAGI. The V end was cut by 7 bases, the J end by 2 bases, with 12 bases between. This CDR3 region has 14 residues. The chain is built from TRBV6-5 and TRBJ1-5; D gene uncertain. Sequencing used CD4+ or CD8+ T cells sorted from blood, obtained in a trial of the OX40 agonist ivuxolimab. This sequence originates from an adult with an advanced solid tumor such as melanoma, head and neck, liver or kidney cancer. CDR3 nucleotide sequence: TGTGCCAGCAAATTCCGGGGTCGCAATCAGCCCCAGCATTTT. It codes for CASKFRGRNQPQHF.